The 14 T cell receptor beta chains in this list originate from one sample, sequenced in a study of chemoradiotherapy in HPV16-positive cancers. Clones were sequenced by immunoSEQ multiplex PCR, and TCRdb holds only the in-frame ones, with some missing. In the table there are about 6,500 clones, 80% to 90% of which are singletons. The sample here was tumor tissue, taken from a patient who underwent chemoradiotherapy. All receptors come from a human donor with HPV-associated anogenital cancer.

This clone was seen only once. The chain is built from TRBV6-4 and TRBJ1-1; D is unresolved. CDR1 is MRHNA and CDR2 is SNTAGT in the germline V gene. The CDR3 is 13 amino acids. Trimming took off 4 bases at V and 0 bases at J, with 6 bases between the two ends. The CDR3 bases are TGTGCCAGCAGTGCACAGTTGAACACTGAAGCTTTCTTT. Translation gives CASSAQLNTEAFF.

The chain carries TRBV9 and TRBJ2-1; 7 nucleotides agree with TRBD2. V lost 0 bases to trimming and J lost 5 bases; unmatched junction nucleotides: 5. Germline loops: CDR1 SGDLS, CDR2 YYNGEE. CDR3 length equals 15 residues. As DNA, the CDR3 is TGTGCCAGCAGCGTAGAGGAGCGGGGAAACAATGAGCAGTTCTTC. It codes for CASSVEERGNNEQFF.

V and J are TRBV11-3 and TRBJ2-2; a possible D gene is TRBD1 (6 bases). V was trimmed by 5 bases and J by 4 bases, leaving 14 bases between them. Germline V gene sequence: CDR1 SGHNT, CDR2 YENEEA. CDR3 length equals 15 residues. In DNA form, the CDR3 reads TGTGCCAGCAGCCCCTACAGGGACGGCACCGGGGAGCTGTTTTTT. Its translation is CASSPYRDGTGELFF.

The V and J genes are TRBV9 and TRBJ2-5; either TRBD1 or TRBD2 may fit D (5 bases each). There are 17 residues in the CDR3. Germline assignment: CDR1 SGDLS and CDR2 YYNGEE. Trimming took 2 bases from V and 5 from J, leaving 22 bases between them. CDR3 nucleotide sequence: TGTGCCAGCAGCGTCGGGGCACTCGGGGTTGGACGGGAGACCCAGTACTTC. It translates to CASSVGALGVGRETQYF.

The chain joins TRBV27 to TRBJ2-3, with 7 bases matching TRBD2. The germline V gene encodes CDR1 MNHEY and CDR2 SMNVEV (reference sequence). J lost 1 base, V lost 7 bases, and 8 bases had no gene match. The CDR3 runs 15 residues. CDR3 loop: CASTSGLAGTDTQYF. DNA of the CDR3: TGTGCCAGCACTTCGGGGCTAGCGGGCACAGATACGCAGTATTTT.

The genes are TRBV5-1 and TRBJ2-2; 8 bases agree with TRBD2. J gave up 6 bases and V 0 bases, and 7 bases lay outside the gene matches. CDR3 length: 16 residues. Germline CDR1 is SGHRS and CDR2 is YFSETQ. In DNA, the CDR3 is TGCGCCAGCAGCTTGGCCACGGCTAGCGGGTCCGGGGAGCTGTTTTTT. Translating it yields CASSLATASGSGELFF.

The chain employs TRBV28 and TRBJ1-4, with 7 bases matching TRBD1. Germline values: CDR1 MDHEN, CDR2 SYDVKM. Unmatched junction bases numbered 13, after V lost 5 bases and J lost 1 base. This CDR3 region has 18 residues. The DNA for the CDR3 is TGTGCCAGCAGTCTCGCGACAGGGCGGGAGGAAACTAATGAAAAACTGTTTTTT. This encodes CASSLATGREETNEKLFF.

The chain employs TRBV27 and TRBJ2-3, with unresolved D. Germline-derived CDR1 and CDR2 are MNHEY and SMNVEV (reference sequence). V gave up 3 bases and J gave up 4 bases, with 8 bases separating them. The CDR3 contains 13 residues. CDR3 region: CASSFKGADTQYF. CDR3 DNA: TGTGCCAGCAGTTTTAAAGGAGCAGATACGCAGTATTTT.

In regard to this clone: The junction shows a germline mismatch at one end, possibly a read error. The chain is built from TRBV7-6 and TRBJ2-7; D not resolved. The CDR3 sequence is 12 residues long. Germline CDR1 reads SGHVS; CDR2 reads FNYEAQ. The CDR3 sequence is CASSPSSHEQYF. In DNA form, the CDR3 reads TGTGCCAGCAGCCCCTCCTCCCACGAGCAGTACTTC.

The rearrangement links TRBV10-2 to TRBJ2-7; 9 bases are shared with TRBD2. V trimming: 4 bases; J trimming: 7 bases; junction bases outside the gene matches: 8. This CDR3 comprises 14 residues. Germline CDR1 reads WSHSY; CDR2 reads SAAADI. CDR3 coding DNA: TGCGCCAGCAGTGCCCTAGCGGGGACGGGGGAGCAGTACTTC. Encoded protein: CASSALAGTGEQYF.

This sequence joins TRBV6-4 and TRBJ2-1; 11 nucleotides align to TRBD2. V was clipped by 6 bases and J by 5 bases; unmatched bases: 12. Germline loops: CDR1 MRHNA, CDR2 SNTAGT. The CDR3 has 17 residues. DNA for the CDR3: TGTGCCAGCAGGGCCCCAGAAGGTAGCGGGAGGGACAATGAGCAGTTCTTC. It specifies CASRAPEGSGRDNEQFF.

V gene TRBV28 combines with J gene TRBJ2-7; 11 bases map to TRBD2. With 4 bases clipped from V and 4 bases from J, the junction kept 6 bases outside the gene matches. In germline, CDR1 is MDHEN, CDR2 SYDVKM. The CDR3 totals 15 residues. CDR3 region: CASSSTSGRLYEQYF. In DNA, the CDR3 is TGTGCCAGCAGTTCCACTAGCGGGAGATTGTACGAGCAGTACTTC.

The chain uses TRBV10-1 and TRBJ2-5, with 8 bases matching TRBD2. The CDR3 has 14 residues. The J segment lost 3 bases and the V segment lost 2 bases, leaving 2 bases of the junction unmatched. From germline, CDR1 is WNHNN and CDR2 SYGVQD (reference sequence). The DNA of the CDR3 is TGCGCCAGCAGTGAGATGGGACTAGAAGAGACCCAGTACTTC. The encoded protein is CASSEMGLEETQYF.

This chain connects TRBV30 to TRBJ1-1; 8 bases map to TRBD1. Germline V lookup: CDR1 GTSNPN, CDR2 SVGIG (reference sequence). V shed 4 bases, J shed 6 bases, and the junction held 10 bases outside the gene matches. The CDR3 has 14 amino acids. CDR3 loop: CAWTGQGQRSEAFF. For the CDR3, the DNA is TGTGCCTGGACTGGACAGGGACAAAGATCTGAAGCTTTCTTT.